The TCR beta chain described here comes from a study of blood T cell repertoires in COVID-19. Study in general: Acute and convalescent COVID-19 specimens originated in the United States, Italy and Spain. T cells, B-cell-depleted T cells, or PBMCs provided the cDNA or gDNA that served as material.

Germline V CDR1 and CDR2: SNHLY, FYNNEI. CDR3 length: 12 residues. V was cut by 8 bases and J by 2 bases, with 7 bases left in between. Authors' data handling: From reference gene primer amplification, estimates of nucleated cell counts were derived. Clones were sequenced by immunoSEQ multiplex PCR, and TCRdb holds only the in-frame ones, with some missing. That table is the source of V, J and clone size, and D and trimming were worked out from the DNA. The sample includes 200,000 to 250,000 clones, about four fifths of them seen just once. This sequence joins TRBV2 and TRBJ2-1, with a weak D call TRBD1 (5 bases). This sequence was found in a man aged 80 or over with acute or convalescent COVID-19. The sequenced sample was peripheral blood. Here the CDR3 reads CASGAPYNEQFF. The CDR3 region has the DNA TGTGCCAGCGGGGCCCCCTACAATGAGCAGTTCTTC.